These T cell receptor beta chains were read from a single sample in a study of T-cell memory formation after mild COVID-19. In TCRdb, the 5' RACE reads were re-called with MiXCR into one record per CDR3 protein. The sample lists about 560,000 distinct CDR3 sequences; about 20% were seen once. The source material was PBMCs or a T cell subset sorted from them (not recorded which). These receptors originate from an adult woman who had mild COVID-19 (a few samples of this study predate the infection). Cell type and time point are not known. Each CDR3 is given with its conserved first and last residue.

CASSLEKRHLNTEAFF | TRBJ1-1 | TRBV7-9
CASSQGAYTDTQYF | TRBJ2-3 | TRBV12-3/TRBV12-4
CSAGKGLLTAHNEQFF | TRBJ2-1 | TRBV20-1
CASRETPGQGQAYEQYF | TRBJ2-7 | TRBV6-5
CASSLVDGAEAFF | TRBJ1-1 | TRBV5-1
CASSKQQRTGTGANVLTF | TRBJ2-6 | TRBV21-1
CASSSLWAKSYNEQFF | TRBJ2-1 | TRBV7-3
CATSMRQFTDTQYF | TRBJ2-3 | TRBV15
CASSQDGGSRTDTQYF | TRBJ2-3 | TRBV4-1
CASSPRLVNTDTQYF | TRBJ2-3 | TRBV7-9